This T cell receptor beta chain was recovered during a study of cytomegalovirus exposure and HLA in healthy donors. Study-level results: Subsequent analysis showed first-cohort TCR clusters tending to co-occur in 95 to 150 validation repertoires. Diagnosis of cytomegalovirus status made by the classifier reportedly showed high specificity and sensitivity. It was 150 to 200 TCR beta chains that were listed as cytomegalovirus-associated.

Sequencing was performed with immunoSEQ multiplex PCR; in TCRdb, only in-frame clones are kept and a portion is missing. The data show 100,000 to 150,000 clones, with roughly nine tenths seen just once and roughly 4.4% held by the top ten. In the case of this clone: The antigen remains unidentified.

This CDR3 has 11 amino acids. Trimming pared 7 bases from V and 8 bases from J, leaving 9 bases between. Germline-derived CDR1 and CDR2 are SNHLY and FYNNEI. The chain couples TRBV2 to TRBJ1-3; D remains unclear. The sample taken for sequencing was PBMCs. The sequence derives from a man aged 18 to 29 in good health and CMV-seropositive. The CDR3 coding sequence is TGTGCCAGCACTCGAGTGGACACCATATATTTT. Residues: CASTRVDTIYF.